This record concerns one T cell receptor (beta chain) sequence. This clonotype is deemed medium-sized (0.01 to 0.1%). The antigen it recognizes is unknown. Base quality data are lacking; no much larger clone is found one base away. Sample time point, as interpreted from the label and publication: day 60 (about 2 months) after transplantation. In the paper's terms, the treatment or condition label means: allogeneic hematopoietic cell transplantation with graft depleted of TCRalphabeta T cells and CD19 B cells. TCRalphabeta/CD19-depleted allogeneic hematopoietic cell grafts were given to the transplant recipients, all of whom were children. Trimming removed 7 bases from V and 9 bases from J; the gene matches leave 12 bases unexplained. Taken from cysteine to phenylalanine, the CDR3 has 16 residues. CDR3 DNA is the only sequence kept; it has 48 bases, read in frame from the first base. The germline V gene (reference sequence) specifies LNHDA as CDR1 and SQIVND as CDR2.

This entry belongs to a study of T-cell reconstitution after alpha-beta-depleted transplantation in children (dated by TCRdb to the mid-2010s). Background on the whole study: Using TCR repertoire profiling, the study followed T-cell immune reconstitution in a quantitative way in children after TCRalphabeta/CD19-depleted allogeneic hematopoietic cell transplantation. Study-wide findings and limitations: Over the following months the frequencies of hyperexpanded clones went down, and after one year T-cell counts and TCRbeta diversity were mostly credited to newly produced T cells. In some patients, the high TCRbeta diversity seen at day 60 was put down to recipient T cells and intrathymic progenitors that had survived conditioning. The apparently early alphabetaT-cell count recovery about two months after transplant was reportedly dependent on only several hundred rapidly expanded clones derived from non-depleted graft cells.

Libraries were made using PCR. The sequencer listed for this sample is Illumina HiSeq 2500. TCR libraries were prepared with molecular barcoding, using unique molecular identifiers to normalize TCRbeta repertoire quantification. TCRdb reran the public reads through fastp at Q25 and MiXCR, keeping productive beta chains. Each CDR3 protein appears once, grouped with its most common genes and DNA. Across this sample there are approximately 15,000 distinct CDR3 sequences, with about 7.7% seen only once. The ten largest clones take up 35% to 45% of the sample. The sample consisted of PBMCs, mostly from graft donor cells, taken 60 days after TCRalphabeta/CD19-depleted stem cell transplant. The chain couples TRBV19 to TRBJ2-1; 13 middle bases align to TRBD2. This clonotype was sampled from a boy under three years old who had a stem cell transplant for Wiskott-Aldrich syndrome, so the T cells may come from the graft donor. The CDR3: CASTVTSGGDFGEQFF. The nucleotides read TGTGCCAGTACCGTAACTAGCGGGGGGGATTTTGGTGAGCAGTTCTTC. Reference TRBV19 and TRBJ2-1 genes cover what lies past the CDR3, so the full variable domain is DGGITQSPKYLFRKEGQNVTLSCEQNLNHDAMYWYRQDPGQGLRLIYYSQIVNDFQKGDIAEGYSVSREKKESFPLTVTSAQKNPTAFYLCASTVTSGGDFGEQFFGPGTRLTVL.